This T cell receptor (beta chain) is from a study of T cell repertoires in cytomegalovirus infection. About the study: HLA-B-restricted CMV epitopes that are well studied were used alongside recently identified HLA-C-restricted ones. General observations from the study: Clonotype analysis showed dominance of the ex vivo response by HLA-C-restricted CMV-specific TCR beta clonotypes.

Notes on this clonotype: No antigen is known for it.

Trimming left V 0 bases short and J 2 bases short, with 13 bases between. Germline CDR1 is DFQATT and CDR2 is SNEGSKA (reference sequence). This CDR3 region has 15 residues. TCRdb reanalysed the reads using MiXCR and keeps one entry per CDR3 protein. Among about 85,000 distinct CDR3 sequences listed, approximately 45% were seen once. This clonotype originated in a human donor in good health (CMV status not recorded). Some clones in this sample may be carry-over from other donors' samples. The material was CD8+ T cells from cultured PBMCs, obtained from culture after CMV antigen stimulation. The rearrangement uses TRBV20-1 and TRBJ1-1; the D gene is possibly TRBD1 (6 bases). The CDR3 is CSARDRWGLNTEAFF. The CDR3 bases are TGCAGTGCTAGAGATCGATGGGGGCTTAACACTGAAGCTTTCTTT.